This note documents a single T cell receptor (beta chain) sequence. What it recognizes is unknown. The PCR used 60 Vbeta and 13 Jbeta primers. Using immunoSEQ multiplex PCR, the repertoire was profiled, and TCRdb retains in-frame clones only, with some absent. The sample yields about 150,000 clones, around 70% seen once. This record belongs to a study of cytomegalovirus exposure and HLA in healthy donors. V lost 2 bases, J lost 6 bases, and 10 bases lay in between. Germline values: CDR1 SNHLY, CDR2 FYNNEI. CDR3 length: 14 residues. Whole-study results and caveats: Reported findings show TCR beta sequences accurately forecast HLA-A and HLA-B alleles in most subjects.

Sequencing was done on a sample of PBMCs. The chain carries TRBV2 and TRBJ1-4, with D perhaps TRBD1 (6 bases). This TCR derives from a woman aged 55-70 years in good health and CMV-seropositive. CDR3 DNA sequence: TGTGCCAGCAGTGAACTGGGGGCAGATGAAAAACTGTTTTTT. This encodes CASSELGADEKLFF.